This TCR beta chain was identified during a study of blood T cells in healthy people across ages. Study observations and caveats: Estimates of total diversity, which came from one million sequenced T cells, were considered to be underestimates.

The CDR3 extends over 12 amino acids. The ends lost 4 bases at V and 3 bases at J; junction bases unmatched: 2. Germline-derived CDR1 and CDR2 are SQVTM and ANQGSEA. The authors ran a second PCR of about 6 to 12 cycles using a sample-barcoded 5' primer and a J-beta primer mix. Each CDR3 protein is one row after TCRdb ran MiXCR on the 5' RACE reads. The sample lists 600,000 or so distinct CDR3 sequences; about 30% were seen once. This clonotype was detected only a few times. Its specificity is unknown. The gene calls are TRBV29-1 and TRBJ1-1, with 7 bases aligning to TRBD1. This sequence originates from an elderly woman in good health. The sequencing input was blood. The CDR3 sequence is CSVGQGYTEAFF. CDR3 coding DNA: TGCAGCGTTGGACAGGGTTACACTGAAGCTTTCTTT. The variable domain in full, completed from reference TRBV29-1 and TRBJ1-1, reads SAVISQKPSRDICQRGTSLTIQCQVDSQVTMMFWYRQQPGQSLTLIATANQGSEATYESGFVIDKFPISRPNLTFSTLTVSNMSPEDSSIYLCSVGQGYTEAFFGQGTRLTVV.